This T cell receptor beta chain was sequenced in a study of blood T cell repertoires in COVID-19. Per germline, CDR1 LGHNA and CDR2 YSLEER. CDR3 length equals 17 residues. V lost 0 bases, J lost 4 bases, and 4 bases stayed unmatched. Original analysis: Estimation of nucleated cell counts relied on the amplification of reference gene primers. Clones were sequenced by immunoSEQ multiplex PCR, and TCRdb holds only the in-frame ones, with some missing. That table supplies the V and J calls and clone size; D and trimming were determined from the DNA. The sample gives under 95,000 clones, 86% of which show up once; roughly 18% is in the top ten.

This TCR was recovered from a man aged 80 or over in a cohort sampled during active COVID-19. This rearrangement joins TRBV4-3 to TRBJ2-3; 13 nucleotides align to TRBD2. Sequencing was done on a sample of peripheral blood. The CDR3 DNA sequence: TGCGCCAGCAGCCAAGATGGACTAGCGGGGGATGCAGATACGCAGTATTTT. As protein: CASSQDGLAGDADTQYF.